Each of the 27 T cell receptor beta chains below was sequenced from the same sample in a study of CD8+CD57+ T cells in acquired aplastic anemia (dated by TCRdb to the late 2010s). Sequencing instrument: Illumina HiSeq 2000. Genomic DNA served as template for TCR beta VDJ combination and CDR3 sequence profiling. In TCRdb, the public reads were trimmed at Q25 with fastp and aligned with MiXCR, with productive beta chains retained. One record per CDR3 amino acid sequence lists the most common genes and DNA. In this sample the table shows 150,000 to 200,000 distinct CDR3 sequences, around half of which occur a single time. About 2.9% of the sample lies in the top ten. Sequencing was done on a sample of sorted CD4+, CD8+, or CD8+CD57+ T cells (not recorded which) from PBMCs. The origin of the receptors is a human donor in good health.

V gene TRBV20-1 combines with J gene TRBJ2-7; TRBD1 might be the D (6 bases). V lost 3 bases and J 2 bases, leaving 14 bases between the germline ends. Germline CDR1 DFQATT, CDR2 SNEGSKA (reference sequence). This CDR3 has 14 amino acids. For the CDR3, the DNA is TGCAGTGCTAGCGATTGGGACAAAGCCTACGAGCAGTACTTC. This gives the protein CSASDWDKAYEQYF.

The chain joins TRBV11-2 to TRBJ1-3; 7 nucleotides align to TRBD1. This CDR3 region has 19 residues. The J segment lost 0 bases and the V segment lost 5 bases, leaving 16 bases of the junction unmatched. Germline loops: CDR1 SGHAT, CDR2 FQNNGV. In DNA, the CDR3 is TGTGCCAGCAGCATCTGCTACAGGGGTTCCCACTCCTCTGGAAACACCATATATTTT. This gives the protein CASSICYRGSHSSGNTIYF.

Points on this clonotype: A much larger clone sits a single nucleotide away, making a read error possible. This CDR3 is CANQGLAEETQYF. CDR3 DNA: TGTGCCAACCAGGGACTAGCGGAAGAGACCCAGTACTTC. The J gene is TRBJ2-5, the V gene TRBV3-1; 11 nucleotides line up with TRBD2. J was trimmed by 3 bases and V by 10 bases; bases with no gene match: 4. The CDR3 is made up of 13 amino acids. Germline CDR1 LGHDT, CDR2 YNNKEL (reference sequence).

This clonotype was counted many times. The rearrangement links TRBV19 to TRBJ2-7; D might be TRBD1 (5 bases). The CDR3 contains 15 residues. V shed 0 bases and J shed 2 bases, with 11 bases lying between them. Germline-derived CDR1 and CDR2 are LNHDA and SQIVND (reference sequence). CDR3 coding DNA: TGTGCCAGTAGTATAGACCACAGGATCCCCTACGAGCAGTACTTC. As protein: CASSIDHRIPYEQYF.

On this clonotype: This sequence may be a read error, since a much larger clone differs from it by one base. This chain joins TRBV20-1 and TRBJ2-2; TRBD2 agrees at 9 bases. The CDR3 totals 15 residues. The germline V gene encodes CDR1 DFQATT and CDR2 SNEGSKA (reference sequence). In DNA, the CDR3 is TGCAGTGCTAGAGATAATAGCGGGAGCACCAGGGAGCTGTTTTTT. It is translated as CSARDNSGSTRELFF.

This chain connects TRBV12-3 or TRBV12-4 to TRBJ1-6, with D unclear. Trimming removed 5 bases from V and 5 bases from J, with 19 bases in between. CDR3 length: 17 residues. The CDR3 spells CASSGADPSIHNSPLHF. CDR3 in DNA: TGTGCCAGCAGTGGAGCCGACCCATCCATTCATAATTCACCCCTCCACTTT.

This clonotype has a handful of counts. This chain joins TRBV6-5 and TRBJ2-4; D is possibly TRBD2 (6 bases). CDR3 size: 15 residues. Trimming removed 2 bases from V and 6 bases from J, with 14 bases in between. The germline gives CDR1 MNHEY, CDR2 SVGAGI. Here the CDR3 reads CASSYGGRMANIQYF. The CDR3 nucleotides read TGTGCCAGCAGTTACGGGGGGAGAATGGCAAACATTCAGTACTTC.

This clonotype showed up many times. CDR3 sequence (DNA): TGTGCCAGCAGCCAAGAACTAGCCTCCTACGAGCAGTACTTC. Translation gives CASSQELASYEQYF. This chain joins TRBV3-1 and TRBJ2-7, with D tentatively TRBD2 (6 bases). With 0 bases removed from V and 0 bases from J, the gap between germline ends came to 6 bases. This CDR3 contains 14 residues. The germline CDR1 and CDR2 sequences are LGHDT and YNNKEL (reference sequence).

In this sample, this clonotype turned up many times. This chain uses TRBV6-4 with TRBJ2-3, with D possibly TRBD1 on 5 matching bases. The CDR3 is 13 residues long. Per the germline V gene, CDR1 is MRHNA and CDR2 is SNTAGT. V was pared by 3 bases and J by 2 bases, with 6 bases between. CDR3 residues: CASSEQDTDTQYF. The CDR3 DNA reads as TGTGCCAGCAGTGAACAGGACACAGATACGCAGTATTTT.

J is TRBJ2-7 and V is TRBV7-2; no firm D call. Trimming took 3 bases from V and 7 from J, leaving 7 bases between them. The CDR3 is 11 residues long. Germline V CDR1 and CDR2: SGHTA, FQGNSA. CDR3 loop: CASSLVGEQYF. The CDR3 DNA follows: TGTGCCAGCAGCTTGGTAGGGGAGCAGTACTTC.

The chain uses TRBV11-3 and TRBJ1-4, with D maybe TRBD1 (5 bases). The germline CDR1 and CDR2 sequences are SGHNT and YENEEA. This CDR3 has 14 residues. The V end was cut by 6 bases, the J end by 5 bases, with 13 bases between. The DNA for the CDR3 is TGTGCCAGCAGAAGAGACAGACAGAATGAAAAACTGTTTTTT. It is translated as CASRRDRQNEKLFF.

On this clonotype itself: Possible read error: a much larger clone is one base away. J is TRBJ1-4 and V is TRBV12-3 or TRBV12-4, with D hard to call. This CDR3 has 13 residues. V was pared by 5 bases and J by 10 bases, with 14 bases between. CDR3 amino acids: CASSVMGVGKLFF. The DNA of the CDR3 is TGTGCCAGCAGTGTGATGGGTGTTGGAAAACTGTTTTTT.

This chain links TRBV10-2 with TRBJ1-1; D perhaps matches TRBD1 (5 bases). Trimming left V 8 bases short and J 1 base short, with 11 bases between. Germline V gene lookup returns CDR1 WSHSY and CDR2 SAAADI. The length of the CDR3 is 13 residues. The DNA of the CDR3 is TGCGCCAGCGTCCGGGACGGGAACACTGAAGCTTTCTTT. The encoded protein is CASVRDGNTEAFF.

The chain has TRBV7-3 and TRBJ2-7; TRBD1 matches at 9 bases. The CDR3 consists of 15 residues. V trimming: 4 bases; J trimming: 2 bases; junction bases outside the gene matches: 6. From germline, CDR1 is SGHTA and CDR2 FQGTGA. DNA for the CDR3: TGTGCCAGCAGCTACGGACAGGGGAGGGCCTACGAGCAGTACTTC. This encodes CASSYGQGRAYEQYF. Using reference TRBV7-3 and TRBJ2-7 for the parts outside the CDR3, the full variable domain is GAGVSQTPSNKVTEKGKYVELRCDPISGHTALYWYRQSLGQGPEFLIYFQGTGAADDSGLPNDRFFAVRPEGSVSTLKIQRTERGDSAVYLCASSYGQGRAYEQYFGPGTRLTVT.

V gene TRBV10-3 combines with J gene TRBJ1-2; 11 bases align to TRBD1. The junction had 9 bases not matched to a gene; V was cut back by 3 bases and J by 0 bases. The CDR3 runs 18 residues. Germline lookup yields CDR1 ENHRY and CDR2 SYGVKD. Here the CDR3 DNA reads TGTGCCATCAGTGACCGGACAGGGGGCAACAACGCTAACTATGGCTACACCTTC. This codes for CAISDRTGGNNANYGYTF.

In its sample, this clonotype was seen a few times. This chain links TRBV20-1 with TRBJ2-5; 10 positions agree with TRBD2. The J segment lost 2 bases and the V segment lost 4 bases, leaving 7 bases of the junction unmatched. The CDR3 has 15 amino acids. Germline CDR1 is DFQATT and CDR2 is SNEGSKA (reference sequence). In nucleotides, the CDR3 is TGCAGTGCTACTAGCGGGGGACTCGAACAAGAGACCCAGTACTTC. Translation gives CSATSGGLEQETQYF.

Only one count was recorded for this clonotype. A read error may explain this, as a much larger clone is one base away. This CDR3 is missing its conserved last phenylalanine or tryptophan, likely due to a read error. J is TRBJ1-3 and V is TRBV20-1, with 7 bases aligning to TRBD1. Germline CDR1 and CDR2: DFQATT and SNEGSKA (reference sequence). CDR3 length: 15 amino acids. V dropped 3 bases and J dropped 2; count of bases not matched to a gene: 7. Here the CDR3 DNA reads TGCAGTGCTAGGGGCCCCGGGACAGCTGGAAACACCATATATTCT. It is translated as CSARGPGTAGNTIYS.

Notes on this clonotype: With a much larger clone just one base away, this may be a read error. The genes are TRBV30 and TRBJ1-1; TRBD1 might be the D (6 bases). Germline-derived CDR1 and CDR2 are GTSNPN and SVGIG (reference sequence). CDR3 size: 13 residues. CDR3 residues: CAWSRLTGTEASF. The CDR3 nucleotides are TGTGCCTGGAGTAGATTGACAGGCACTGAAGCTTCCTTT.

At least ten counts were recorded for this clonotype. The chain has TRBV7-2 and TRBJ1-1, with D maybe TRBD1 (6 bases). The V gene lost 5 bases and the J gene lost 3 bases, with 16 bases spanning the gap. CDR1 SGHTA and CDR2 FQGNSA come from the germline V gene. There are 15 residues in the CDR3. The CDR3 here is CASSRGRQMDTEAFF. The CDR3 DNA reads as TGTGCCAGCAGCCGGGGGCGTCAGATGGACACTGAAGCTTTCTTT.

The gene calls are TRBV19 and TRBJ2-7, with a weak D call TRBD1 (6 bases). Trimming shortened V by 3 bases and J by 5 bases, and 11 bases separated the two germline ends. Germline CDR1 is LNHDA and CDR2 is SQIVND (reference sequence). The CDR3 contains 13 residues. The CDR3: CASSIRTGNEQYF. Written as DNA, the CDR3 is TGTGCCAGTAGTATCAGAACAGGGAACGAGCAGTACTTC.

The chain combines TRBV19 with TRBJ2-5; possible D gene TRBD2, 5 bases. The V end was cut by 5 bases, the J end by 8 bases, with 18 bases between. CDR1 and CDR2 from the germline V gene are LNHDA and SQIVND (reference sequence). The CDR3 sequence is 14 residues long. The CDR3 loop is CASSSTRAQVTQYF. The CDR3 region has the DNA TGTGCCAGTAGTTCAACGAGGGCCCAAGTTACCCAGTACTTC.

A note on this clonotype: This may be a read error, as it is one base from a much larger clone. The chain recombines TRBV6-5 with TRBJ1-1; the D gene is possibly TRBD1 (6 bases). This CDR3 spans 14 amino acids. CDR1 is MNHEY and CDR2 is SVGAGI in the germline V gene. This CDR3 is CASSYGIRDTEASF. CDR3 bases: TGTGCCAGCAGTTACGGGATAAGGGACACTGAAGCTTCCTTT.

V is TRBV13 and J is TRBJ1-4; weak D call: TRBD1 (5 bases). Germline loops: CDR1 PRHDT, CDR2 FYEKMQ (reference sequence). Trimming took off 3 bases at V and 7 bases at J, with 12 bases between the two ends. The CDR3 runs to 14 residues. CDR3 DNA sequence: TGTGCCAGCAGCTTCGGTCAGGGTAGTGAAAAACTGTTTTTT. Its translation: CASSFGQGSEKLFF.

This clonotype was detected a few times. The chain links TRBV6-1 to TRBJ2-3; D gene uncertain. Trimming removed 4 bases at V and 3 bases at J, with 8 bases between. Germline V gene sequence: CDR1 MNHNS, CDR2 SASEGT. The CDR3 totals 13 residues. CDR3 nucleotide sequence: TGTGCCAGCAGTGTTCAGGCGACAGATACGCAGTATTTT. Its translation: CASSVQATDTQYF.

The J gene is TRBJ2-7, the V gene TRBV6-2 or TRBV6-3; D call uncertain. Looked up from germline, CDR1 is MNHEY and CDR2 is SVGEGT. Between the trimmed V and J ends, which lost 6 bases and 7 bases, there was a span of 16 bases. This CDR3 is built from 13 residues. The DNA for the CDR3 is TGTGCCAGCAGCCGCGGAACTTGCTATGAGCAGTACTTC. The encoded protein is CASSRGTCYEQYF.

This clonotype was seen many times. The rearrangement joins TRBV5-5 to TRBJ1-5; D ambiguous. Germline lookup yields CDR1 SGHKS and CDR2 YYEKEE (reference sequence). The CDR3 spans 15 residues. V lost 3 bases and J lost 6, with 16 bases in between. The CDR3 DNA follows: TGTGCCAGCAGCTCCCGGGAAGGAGGGAGTCAGCCCCAGCATTTT. Residues: CASSSREGGSQPQHF.

This clonotype was seen repeatedly, ten times or more. The CDR3 region is CASSRTGSGETQYF. CDR3 nucleotides: TGCGCCAGCAGCCGGACAGGGAGCGGGGAGACCCAGTACTTC. V usage is TRBV5-1 and J usage is TRBJ2-5; 8 bases map to TRBD1. The CDR3 is made up of 14 amino acids. Germline V CDR1 and CDR2: SGHRS, YFSETQ. The trim removed 4 bases at V and 5 bases at J, leaving 7 bases unmatched.